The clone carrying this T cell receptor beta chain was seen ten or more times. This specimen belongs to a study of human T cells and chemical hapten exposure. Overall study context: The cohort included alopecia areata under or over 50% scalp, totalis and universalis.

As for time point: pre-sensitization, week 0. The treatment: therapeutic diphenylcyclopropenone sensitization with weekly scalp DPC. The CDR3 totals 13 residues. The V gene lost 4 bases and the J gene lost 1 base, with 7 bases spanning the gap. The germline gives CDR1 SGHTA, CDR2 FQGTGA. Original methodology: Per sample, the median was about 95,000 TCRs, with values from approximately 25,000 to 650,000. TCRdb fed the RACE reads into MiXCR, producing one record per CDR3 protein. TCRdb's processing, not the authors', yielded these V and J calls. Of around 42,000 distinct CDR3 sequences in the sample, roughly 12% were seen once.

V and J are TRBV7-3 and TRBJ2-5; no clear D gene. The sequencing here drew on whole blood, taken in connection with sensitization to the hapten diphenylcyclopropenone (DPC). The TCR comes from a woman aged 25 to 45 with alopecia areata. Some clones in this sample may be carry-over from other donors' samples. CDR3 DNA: TGTGCCAGCAGCTCGCCTCCCCAAGAGACCCAGTACTTC. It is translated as CASSSPPQETQYF.